This TCR beta chain came from a study of blood T cell repertoires in COVID-19. Turning to the study itself: Spain, Italy and the United States supplied samples that represented acute and convalescent COVID-19. T cells, B-cell-depleted T cells, or PBMCs provided the cDNA or gDNA that served as material.

The V and J ends lost 4 bases and 3 bases, in that order; junction bases with no gene match: 8. This CDR3 region has 17 residues. CDR1 SGHNT and CDR2 YYREEE come from the germline V gene (reference sequence). As handled by the study authors: Amplified reference gene primers provided the basis for estimating nucleated cell counts. The table came from immunoSEQ multiplex PCR; TCRdb's copy has only in-frame clones and leaves some out. The D gene and trimming were derived from the DNA, and the V and J assignments and clone size from that table. The table lists 150,000 to 200,000 clones, approximately 86% of them singletons, with roughly 3.5% in the top ten.

The sample was peripheral blood. The rearrangement uses TRBV5-4 and TRBJ2-1; 12 positions agree with TRBD2. This clonotype was obtained from a man aged 70 or older with acute or convalescent COVID-19. The CDR3 loop reads CASSPGGTSGYYNEQFF. CDR3 nucleotide sequence: TGTGCCAGCAGCCCTGGGGGGACTAGCGGGTACTACAATGAGCAGTTCTTC.